This T cell receptor beta chain comes out of a study of shared clonotypes between healthy human individuals. Findings of the study overall: The study found about 5% of naive CD4 clonotypes shared across several donors.

The method was immunoSEQ multiplex PCR; TCRdb's version includes in-frame clones alone and lacks a portion of them. The sample lists about 95,000 clones, around two thirds seen once, with about 42% in the top ten. CD8 memory comprised CD45RO+ plus CCR7-negative CD45RA+ TemRA cells. As regards this clone: Its target is unknown. Sequence at one end of the junction differs from germline and may be a read error.

Sequenced input: memory CD8+ T cells sorted from blood. The subset is: CD45RO+ cells pooled with CCR7-negative TemRA cells. The sequence was collected from a man aged 25 to 40 in good health.

The CDR3 sequence is CAWQGAGTFF. Written as DNA, the CDR3 is TGTGCCTGGCAGGGGGCGGGGACCTTCTTC. V is TRBV30 and J is TRBJ1-2; TRBD1 agrees at 8 bases. The CDR3 length is 10 residues. CDR1 and CDR2 from the germline V gene are GTSNPN and SVGIG (reference sequence).